These 2 T cell receptor beta chains came from one sample sequenced in a study of T cells in Graves' hyperthyroidism and ophthalmopathy. Amplification of TCR beta CDR3 regions was performed using RNA transcripts as template. HTBI primers drove first-round RT-PCR of the TCR CDR3. TCRdb passed the multiplex PCR reads through MiXCR, listing each CDR3 protein once. The sample contains 490,000 or so distinct CDR3 sequences, just under 20% of which appear only once. Sequencing input: blood. All receptors come from a man aged 40-49 years with Graves' ophthalmopathy.

This clonotype came up many times. The CDR3 DNA sequence: TGTGCCAGCAGCCCTAGCCGCAGGCGCGACACTGAAGCTTTCTTT. Protein sequence: CASSPSRRRDTEAFF. The rearrangement uses TRBV11-2 and TRBJ1-1; D is ambiguous. Trimming left V 5 bases short and J 3 bases short, with 16 bases between. From germline, CDR1 is SGHAT and CDR2 FQNNGV. The CDR3 spans 15 residues.

This clonotype was found many times. The CDR3 DNA is TGCAGTGCTAGGGCCCGGGACCGCATCAATCAGCCCCAGCATTTT. Amino acid sequence: CSARARDRINQPQHF. The chain links TRBV20-1 to TRBJ1-5; tentatively, D is TRBD1 (5 bases). The CDR3 runs 15 residues. The ends were cut back, 3 bases at V and 3 bases at J, with 15 bases in the middle. Germline-derived CDR1 and CDR2 are DFQATT and SNEGSKA (reference sequence).